This entry is about one T cell receptor beta chain. Its antigen is not identified. The CDR3 extends over 16 amino acids. Germline CDR1 SEHNR, CDR2 FQNEAQ (reference sequence). V shed 5 bases and J 3 bases; nucleotides not matched to a gene: 7. Measured with immunoSEQ multiplex PCR; TCRdb has only the in-frame clones, and not every one. This table holds about 160,000 clones, approximately 90% found once. The data originate from a study of T cell responses to AZD1222 COVID-19 vaccine. The study, taken as a whole, reports: With two AZD1222 doses given, Spike-specific TCR breadth and depth both rose. After the peak T cell response, and only then, were repertoires sampled.

This TCR was recovered from an adult in good health. The sample in question was peripheral blood, obtained on day 0 of MenACWY control vaccination. The gene calls are TRBV7-9 and TRBJ2-2; the match to TRBD1 covers 9 bases. The CDR3 DNA is TGTGCCAGCAGCCCTCACCGGACAGGGGACACCGGGGAGCTGTTTTTT. As protein: CASSPHRTGDTGELFF.